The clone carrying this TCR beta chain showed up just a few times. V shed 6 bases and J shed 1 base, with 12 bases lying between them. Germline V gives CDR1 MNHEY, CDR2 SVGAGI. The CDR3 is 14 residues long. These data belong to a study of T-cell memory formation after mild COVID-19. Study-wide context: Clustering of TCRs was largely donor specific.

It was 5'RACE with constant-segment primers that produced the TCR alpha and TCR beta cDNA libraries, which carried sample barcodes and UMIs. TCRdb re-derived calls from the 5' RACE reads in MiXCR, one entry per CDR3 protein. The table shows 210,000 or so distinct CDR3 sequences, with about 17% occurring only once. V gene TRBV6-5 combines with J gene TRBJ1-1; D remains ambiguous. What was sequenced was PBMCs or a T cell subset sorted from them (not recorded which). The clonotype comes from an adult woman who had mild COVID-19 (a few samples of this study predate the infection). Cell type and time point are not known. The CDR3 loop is CASRSNSRNTEAFF. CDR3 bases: TGTGCCAGCAGATCAAATTCAAGGAACACTGAAGCTTTCTTT.